These T cell receptor beta chains were read from a single sample in a study of blood T cell repertoires in COVID-19. This table comes from immunoSEQ multiplex PCR, and its TCRdb copy is limited to in-frame clones, with some not included. Among roughly 150,000 clones listed, about 88% were seen once. Sequencing input: peripheral blood. These receptors all come from a woman in her 70s with acute or convalescent COVID-19. Both conserved end residues are part of each CDR3. Each record gives: J gene, V gene, D gene, CDR3 protein. The D gene is left open where the match is weak.

TRBJ1-2 TRBV5-6 TRBD1 CASSFPGQGVSGYTF
TRBJ2-7 TRBV5-1 TRBD1 CASSLGGQGTYEQYF
TRBJ2-1 TRBV11-2 TRBD2 CASSLRASGGSYNEQFF
TRBJ2-7 TRBV9 TRBD1 CASSEGQGYEQYF
TRBJ2-3 TRBV5-1 - CASSLRQGGDTDTQYF
TRBJ1-1 TRBV13 - CASSLVPPKQGHTEAFF
TRBJ1-6 TRBV6-2/TRBV6-3 - CASSATAGALHF
TRBJ2-3 TRBV5-5 TRBD1 CASSRTGTGGRVTDTQYF
TRBJ2-1 TRBV12-3/TRBV12-4 - CASSPQEGPAQFF
TRBJ1-3 TRBV5-1 - CASSLELISGNTIYF
TRBJ1-1 TRBV6-5 TRBD1 CASSLSGGKAEAFF
TRBJ2-6 TRBV19 - CASLGRSKPGANVLTF
TRBJ1-2 TRBV6-6 TRBD1 CASRGTGRTYGYTF
TRBJ1-2 TRBV4-1 - CASSQADISRYGYTF
TRBJ1-6 TRBV7-8 TRBD1 CASSLNRGQNSPLHF
TRBJ1-1 TRBV6-5 - CASSYSGGSNTEAFF
TRBJ2-3 TRBV27 TRBD2 CASRPGTSGVTQYF
TRBJ1-3 TRBV7-9 - CASSLRGGTGGNTIYF
TRBJ2-7 TRBV13 TRBD1 CASSRGQDSYEQYF
TRBJ2-7 TRBV7-9 TRBD1 CASSPPDRVHEQYF
TRBJ2-5 TRBV15 - CATSRDSVPGREGAQYF
TRBJ1-6 TRBV3-1/TRBV3-2 - CASSQAGRNSPLHF
TRBJ1-5 TRBV5-1 - CASSLIRGNQPQHF
TRBJ1-4 TRBV12-3/TRBV12-4 - CASTVSREKLFF
TRBJ1-2 TRBV6-4 - CASSDSPGRHGYTF
TRBJ1-5 TRBV19 - CASSPWVGEANQPQHF
TRBJ1-6 TRBV27 - CASSFGGSRSPLHF
TRBJ1-1 TRBV2 - CASSEQDTEAFF
TRBJ2-3 TRBV19 TRBD2 CASSVITSGGPQDTQYF